The clone carrying this T cell receptor (beta chain) was detected a few times. What it binds is unknown. One entry per CDR3 protein, called by TCRdb with MiXCR from the RT-PCR reads. The sample lists 530,000 or so distinct CDR3 sequences, 12% to 15% seen once, with around 10% in the top ten. The sample belongs to a study of response to subunit inactivated influenza vaccine. Study-level points and caveats: The authors offered the suggestion that each seasonal influenza vaccination recruits few new T cells.

The CDR3 extends over 13 amino acids. Trimming removed 3 bases at V and 2 bases at J, with 7 bases between. The germline CDR1 and CDR2 sequences are KGHSH and LQKENI. The sequence was obtained from a man in his forties or fifties who received an inactivated influenza vaccine. The chain has TRBV18 and TRBJ1-1; possible D gene TRBD1, 5 bases. The sequencing used PBMCs from blood, collected roughly 12 days after vaccination. CDR3 protein: CASSPDSNTEAFF. The CDR3 DNA follows: TGTGCCAGCTCACCCGACAGCAACACTGAAGCTTTCTTT.